The rows below give T cell receptor beta chains drawn from one sample of a study of metastatic and nonmetastatic thyroid tumors. With MiXCR, TCRdb called clones anew from the PCR reads. The sample carries around 29,000 clones, 20% to 25% recorded once. Sequencing was performed on blood. The receptor set was obtained from a female donor with papillary thyroid cancer or a benign thyroid nodule (not recorded which). Some clones in this sample may be carry-over from other donors' samples. Both conserved end residues are part of each CDR3. The D gene is left open where the match is weak. The listing skips clone size in some rows; elsewhere it reads once, few, many or a size class.

clone size: many; J gene: TRBJ2-7; D gene: TRBD2; V gene: TRBV6-1; CDR3 protein: CASRPIAGVSYEQYF; CDR3 DNA: TGTGCCAGCAGACCAATAGCGGGAGTATCCTACGAGCAGTACTTC
clone size: many; J gene: TRBJ1-1; D gene: .; V gene: TRBV6-1; CDR3 protein: CASRADFTEAFF; CDR3 DNA: TGTGCCAGCAGGGCTGACTTCACTGAAGCTTTCTTT
clone size: few; J gene: TRBJ1-5; D gene: .; V gene: TRBV19; CDR3 protein: CASSASQSQLSNQPQHF; CDR3 DNA: TGTGCCAGTAGTGCCTCCCAATCTCAACTTAGCAATCAGCCCCAGCATTTT
clone size: .; J gene: TRBJ1-3; D gene: .; V gene: TRBV15; CDR3 protein: CATSRASGGNTIYF; CDR3 DNA: TGTGCCACCAGCAGAGCGTCAGGTGGAAACACCATATATTTT
clone size: .; J gene: TRBJ2-1; D gene: .; V gene: TRBV15; CDR3 protein: CATTAWGGNEQFF; CDR3 DNA: TGTGCCACTACCGCGTGGGGAGGCAATGAGCAGTTCTTC
clone size: .; J gene: TRBJ2-3; D gene: TRBD2; V gene: TRBV20-1; CDR3 protein: CSVRTSGRTDTQYF; CDR3 DNA: TGCAGTGTCAGGACTAGCGGGCGCACAGATACGCAGTATTTT
clone size: few; J gene: TRBJ2-3; D gene: .; V gene: TRBV6-1; CDR3 protein: CASSSLPLSTDTQYF; CDR3 DNA: TGTGCCAGCAGTTCCCTTCCACTCAGCACAGATACGCAGTATTTT
clone size: many; J gene: TRBJ1-5; D gene: .; V gene: TRBV20-1; CDR3 protein: CSARGDYFASNQPQHF; CDR3 DNA: TGCAGTGCTAGAGGCGACTATTTTGCCAGCAATCAGCCCCAGCATTTT
clone size: many; J gene: TRBJ2-2; D gene: .; V gene: TRBV5-1; CDR3 protein: CASSPGQPTGELFF; CDR3 DNA: TGCGCCAGCAGCCCAGGACAGCCCACCGGGGAGCTGTTTTTT
clone size: few; J gene: TRBJ2-2; D gene: TRBD2; V gene: TRBV6-1; CDR3 protein: CASSPWTSSTGELFF; CDR3 DNA: TGTGCCAGCAGTCCATGGACTAGCTCCACCGGGGAGCTGTTTTTT
clone size: .; J gene: TRBJ1-2; D gene: .; V gene: TRBV2; CDR3 protein: CASSEEVGNYGYTF; CDR3 DNA: TGTGCCAGCAGTGAGGAGGTGGGAAACTATGGCTACACCTTC
clone size: few; J gene: TRBJ1-1; D gene: .; V gene: TRBV19; CDR3 protein: CASTRGLNTEAFF; CDR3 DNA: TGTGCCAGTACTCGAGGGCTAAACACTGAAGCTTTCTTT
clone size: .; J gene: TRBJ2-2; D gene: TRBD1; V gene: TRBV6-1; CDR3 protein: CASRYRTGTNTGELFF; CDR3 DNA: TGTGCCAGCAGGTACCGGACAGGGACGAACACCGGGGAGCTGTTTTTT
clone size: once; J gene: TRBJ2-3; D gene: .; V gene: TRBV5-1; CDR3 protein: CASSEWGESTDTQYF; CDR3 DNA: TGCGCCAGCAGTGAGTGGGGAGAGAGCACAGATACGCAGTATTTT
clone size: many; J gene: TRBJ1-1; D gene: TRBD1; V gene: TRBV6-8; CDR3 protein: CASSYGTGLNTEAFF; CDR3 DNA: TGTGCCAGCAGTTACGGGACAGGGTTGAACACTGAAGCTTTCTTT
clone size: many; J gene: TRBJ1-5; D gene: .; V gene: TRBV10-3; CDR3 protein: CAISERQDNQPQHF; CDR3 DNA: TGTGCCATCAGTGAGAGACAGGACAATCAGCCCCAGCATTTT
clone size: many; J gene: TRBJ2-5; D gene: .; V gene: TRBV19; CDR3 protein: CASGEGEETQYF; CDR3 DNA: TGTGCCAGTGGCGAAGGGGAGGAGACCCAGTACTTC
clone size: many; J gene: TRBJ2-7; D gene: TRBD1; V gene: TRBV20-1; CDR3 protein: CSARDHGQGSSYEQYF; CDR3 DNA: TGCAGTGCTAGAGACCATGGACAGGGTAGCTCCTACGAGCAGTACTTC
clone size: .; J gene: TRBJ2-2; D gene: .; V gene: TRBV2; CDR3 protein: CASNMGGELFF; CDR3 DNA: TGTGCCAGCAATATGGGCGGGGAGCTGTTTTTT
clone size: many; J gene: TRBJ2-1; D gene: TRBD2; V gene: TRBV20-1; CDR3 protein: CSGDSGTSGGSYNEQFF; CDR3 DNA: TGCAGCGGCGACTCCGGGACTAGCGGGGGTTCCTACAATGAGCAGTTCTTC
clone size: many; J gene: TRBJ2-5; D gene: .; V gene: TRBV9; CDR3 protein: CASSPEGGTLETQYF; CDR3 DNA: TGTGCCAGCAGCCCCGAGGGGGGGACCCTAGAGACCCAGTACTTC
clone size: many; J gene: TRBJ2-5; D gene: .; V gene: TRBV7-8; CDR3 protein: CASSLELGVFETQYF; CDR3 DNA: TGTGCCAGCAGCTTAGAACTAGGGGTTTTTGAGACCCAGTACTTC
clone size: many; J gene: TRBJ2-5; D gene: .; V gene: TRBV19; CDR3 protein: CASRRLGEETQYF; CDR3 DNA: TGTGCCAGTCGGAGGTTAGGGGAAGAGACCCAGTACTTC
clone size: few; J gene: TRBJ1-2; D gene: .; V gene: TRBV5-1; CDR3 protein: CASSTHLGALGYTF; CDR3 DNA: TGCGCCAGCAGTACCCACTTGGGGGCGTTGGGCTACACCTTC
clone size: .; J gene: TRBJ2-5; D gene: .; V gene: TRBV12-3/TRBV12-4; CDR3 protein: CASRNNSVRQETQYF; CDR3 DNA: TGTGCCAGCAGAAATAACAGTGTGCGGCAAGAGACCCAGTACTTC
clone size: many; J gene: TRBJ2-5; D gene: .; V gene: TRBV7-6; CDR3 protein: CASSLRGGTGRLAEETQYF; CDR3 DNA: TGTGCCAGCAGCTTAAGGGGTGGGACAGGGCGACTAGCGGAAGAGACCCAGTACTTC
clone size: .; J gene: TRBJ2-7; D gene: .; V gene: TRBV27; CDR3 protein: CASRLGGAPPCSYEQYF; CDR3 DNA: TGTGCCAGCAGGCTAGGGGGTGCACCTCCGTGCTCCTACGAGCAGTACTTC
clone size: many; J gene: TRBJ2-7; D gene: .; V gene: TRBV6-5; CDR3 protein: CASSYGSRSSYEQYF; CDR3 DNA: TGTGCCAGCAGTTACGGGTCGAGGAGCTCCTACGAGCAGTACTTC
clone size: few; J gene: TRBJ2-2; D gene: .; V gene: TRBV6-5; CDR3 protein: CASSLSNTGELFF; CDR3 DNA: TGTGCCAGCAGTTTATCGAACACCGGGGAGCTGTTTTTT
clone size: .; J gene: TRBJ2-5; D gene: .; V gene: TRBV29-1; CDR3 protein: CSVRSGQQETQYF; CDR3 DNA: TGCAGCGTAAGAAGCGGGCAACAAGAGACCCAGTACTTC
clone size: many; J gene: TRBJ1-5; D gene: .; V gene: TRBV15; CDR3 protein: CATRAAGSNQPQHF; CDR3 DNA: TGTGCCACCAGAGCGGCGGGTAGCAATCAGCCCCAGCATTTT
clone size: .; J gene: TRBJ2-2; D gene: .; V gene: TRBV28; CDR3 protein: CATGGTTNTGELFF; CDR3 DNA: TGTGCGACGGGCGGGACGACGAACACCGGGGAGCTGTTTTTT
clone size: .; J gene: TRBJ1-5; D gene: .; V gene: TRBV12-3/TRBV12-4; CDR3 protein: CASTDGTPQPQHF; CDR3 DNA: TGTGCCAGCACCGACGGGACACCTCAGCCCCAGCATTTT
clone size: many; J gene: TRBJ2-5; D gene: .; V gene: TRBV14; CDR3 protein: CASSQVSAETQYF; CDR3 DNA: TGTGCCAGCAGCCAAGTCTCCGCGGAGACCCAGTACTTC
clone size: many; J gene: TRBJ1-3; D gene: TRBD1; V gene: TRBV9; CDR3 protein: CASSFTGTGEYTIYF; CDR3 DNA: TGTGCCAGCAGTTTTACCGGGACAGGGGAATACACCATATATTTT
clone size: .; J gene: TRBJ2-7; D gene: TRBD2; V gene: TRBV6-1; CDR3 protein: CASSEEVAGGPGEQYF; CDR3 DNA: TGTGCCAGCAGTGAAGAGGTAGCGGGGGGGCCTGGCGAGCAGTACTTC
clone size: .; J gene: TRBJ1-1; D gene: .; V gene: TRBV11-3; CDR3 protein: CASSSRGWPEAFF; CDR3 DNA: TGTGCCAGCAGCTCCAGGGGATGGCCTGAAGCTTTCTTT
clone size: many; J gene: TRBJ2-2; D gene: TRBD1; V gene: TRBV29-1; CDR3 protein: CSVAGTGFSGELFF; CDR3 DNA: TGCAGCGTTGCTGGGACAGGGTTTTCCGGGGAGCTGTTTTTT